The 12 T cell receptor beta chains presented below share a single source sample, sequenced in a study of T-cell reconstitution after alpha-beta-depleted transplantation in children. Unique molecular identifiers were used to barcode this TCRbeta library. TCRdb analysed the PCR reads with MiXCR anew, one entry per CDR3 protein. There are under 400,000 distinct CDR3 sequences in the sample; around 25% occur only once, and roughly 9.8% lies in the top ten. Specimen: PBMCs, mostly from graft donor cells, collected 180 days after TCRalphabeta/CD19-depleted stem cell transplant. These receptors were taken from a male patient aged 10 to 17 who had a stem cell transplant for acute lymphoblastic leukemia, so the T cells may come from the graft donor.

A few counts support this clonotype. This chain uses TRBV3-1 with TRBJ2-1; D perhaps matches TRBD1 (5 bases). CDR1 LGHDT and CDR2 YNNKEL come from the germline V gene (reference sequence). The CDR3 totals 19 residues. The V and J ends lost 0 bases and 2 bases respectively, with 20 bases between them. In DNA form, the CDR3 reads TGTGCCAGCAGCCAAGAACCAGGGAACTCTTACCTCACCTACAATGAGCAGTTCTTC. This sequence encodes CASSQEPGNSYLTYNEQFF.

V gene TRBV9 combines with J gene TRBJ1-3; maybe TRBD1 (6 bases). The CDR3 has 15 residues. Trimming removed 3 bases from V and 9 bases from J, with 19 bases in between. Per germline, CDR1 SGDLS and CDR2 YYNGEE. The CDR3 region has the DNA TGTGCCAGCAGCGCCTGGGCCTTAAAGGGGGGCACCATATATTTT. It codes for CASSAWALKGGTIYF.

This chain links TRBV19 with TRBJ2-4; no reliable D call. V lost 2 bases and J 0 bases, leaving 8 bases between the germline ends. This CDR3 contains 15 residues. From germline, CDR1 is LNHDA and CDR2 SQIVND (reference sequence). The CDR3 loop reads CASSISAVAKNIQYF. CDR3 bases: TGTGCCAGTAGTATAAGTGCGGTAGCCAAAAACATTCAGTACTTC.

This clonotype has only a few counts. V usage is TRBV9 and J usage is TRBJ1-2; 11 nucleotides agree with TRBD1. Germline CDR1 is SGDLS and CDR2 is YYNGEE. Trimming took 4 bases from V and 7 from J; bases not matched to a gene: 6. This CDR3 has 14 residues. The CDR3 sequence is CASSLRTGGGGYTF. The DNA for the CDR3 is TGTGCCAGCAGCCTACGGACAGGGGGCGGTGGCTACACCTTC.

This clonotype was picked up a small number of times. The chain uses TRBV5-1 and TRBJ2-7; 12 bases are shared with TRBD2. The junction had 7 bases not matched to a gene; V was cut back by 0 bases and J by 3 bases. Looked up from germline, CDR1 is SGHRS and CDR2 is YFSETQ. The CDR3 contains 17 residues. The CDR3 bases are TGCGCCAGCAGCTTGGAGCTAGCGGGAGGGCGTCTCTACGAGCAGTACTTC. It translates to CASSLELAGGRLYEQYF.

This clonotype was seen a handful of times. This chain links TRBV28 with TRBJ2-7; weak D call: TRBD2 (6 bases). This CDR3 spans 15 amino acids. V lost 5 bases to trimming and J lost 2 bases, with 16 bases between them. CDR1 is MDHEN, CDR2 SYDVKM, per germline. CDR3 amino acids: CASSGLAQPPYEQYF. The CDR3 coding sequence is TGTGCCAGCAGTGGTCTAGCGCAACCTCCCTACGAGCAGTACTTC.

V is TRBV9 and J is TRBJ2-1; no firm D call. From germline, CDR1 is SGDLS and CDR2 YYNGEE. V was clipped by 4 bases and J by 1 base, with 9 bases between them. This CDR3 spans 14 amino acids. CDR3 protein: CASSLDPSYNEQFF. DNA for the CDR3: TGTGCCAGCAGCCTCGATCCTTCCTACAATGAGCAGTTCTTC.

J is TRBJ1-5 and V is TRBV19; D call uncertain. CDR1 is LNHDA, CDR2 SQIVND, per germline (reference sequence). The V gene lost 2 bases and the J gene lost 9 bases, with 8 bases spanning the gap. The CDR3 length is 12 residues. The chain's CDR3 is CASSISPRPQHF. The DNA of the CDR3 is TGTGCCAGTAGTATAAGCCCTAGGCCCCAGCATTTT.

The CDR3 DNA sequence: TGCGCCAGCAGCTTGACAGGGGAGAACTATGGCTACACCTTC. It codes for CASSLTGENYGYTF. The chain links TRBV5-1 to TRBJ1-2; 7 bases map to TRBD1. Looked up from germline, CDR1 is SGHRS and CDR2 is YFSETQ. V lost 1 base and J lost 2; bases outside the gene matches: 2. This CDR3 comprises 14 residues.

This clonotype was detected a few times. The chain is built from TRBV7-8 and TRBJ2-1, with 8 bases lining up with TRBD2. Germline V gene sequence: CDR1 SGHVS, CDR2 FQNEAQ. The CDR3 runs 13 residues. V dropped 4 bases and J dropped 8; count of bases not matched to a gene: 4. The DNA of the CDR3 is TGTGCCAGCAGCTCTTTCGGGAGGGATGAGCAGTTCTTC. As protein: CASSSFGRDEQFF.

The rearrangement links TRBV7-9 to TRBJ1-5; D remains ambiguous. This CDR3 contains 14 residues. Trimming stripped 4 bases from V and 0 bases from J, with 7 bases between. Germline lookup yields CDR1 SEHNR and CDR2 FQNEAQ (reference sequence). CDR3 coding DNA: TGTGCCAGCAGCTCAGTTAATAGCAATCAGCCCCAGCATTTT. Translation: CASSSVNSNQPQHF.

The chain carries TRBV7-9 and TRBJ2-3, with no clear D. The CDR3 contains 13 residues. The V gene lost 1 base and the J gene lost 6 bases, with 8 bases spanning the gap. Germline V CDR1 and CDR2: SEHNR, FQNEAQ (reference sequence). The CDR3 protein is CASSLGPLDTQYF. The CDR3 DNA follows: TGTGCCAGCAGCTTAGGGCCCCTTGATACGCAGTATTTT.